This TCR beta chain was identified in a study of T cells in lung cancer brain metastases (dated by TCRdb to the late 2010s). For context, the study as a whole: Most of the 20 patients had a history of tobacco use, with a median of about 36 pack-years. A median age at first diagnosis of approximately 59 years was recorded for the patients, of whom about nine were male and some eleven were female. Primary and metastatic specimens both had an average DNA integrity number of 3.8, with no significant difference between the two sites. Of the roughly 21 patients, some 18 received no interval therapy between resection of the primary and resection of the metastasis. The primary and brain metastasis specimens were acquired a median of around 300 days apart. The cohort included approximately 20 patients who provided 40 specimens, with each patient contributing one primary lung lesion and one brain metastasis. The study compared TCR beta CDR3 repertoires of fully resected primary non-small cell lung cancers with those of paired brain metastases. The study at large found these results: It was not possible to control for the effects of preoperative corticosteroids on T cell infiltration in brain metastases. DNA fragmentation in the FFPE samples may have prevented recovery of the complete infiltrating T cell repertoire. A significantly larger repertoire fraction was made up by the ten most abundant clones in brain metastases than in primaries, which was suggestive of clonal expansion. Significantly fewer unique productive clones were found in brain metastases than in paired primaries (median approximately 1,500 versus 4,300). Most clones were specific to a single lesion, and paired lesions overlapped only to a limited degree (mean Morisita index around 0.2).

In the germline V gene, CDR1 corresponds to MGHRA and CDR2 to YSYEKL. Trimming removed 1 base from V and 1 base from J, leaving 13 bases between the germline ends. The CDR3 goes from the cysteine to the phenylalanine over 16 residues. The sequence is cut down to CDR3 DNA, 48 bases in frame from base 1. On this clone: Its antigen has not been determined. Per-nucleotide qualities are absent, and no much larger clonotype sits a single base away.

Patients had resection either for delayed recurrence of a solitary brain metastasis or for synchronous oligometastatic disease. Patients with a history of multiple malignancies were excluded so that cancers other than NSCLC would not be included. Tumor areas were macrodissected from five deparaffinized around 9.1 um unstained sections, using marked H&E slides as a guide. Every specimen was formalin-fixed and paraffin-embedded (FFPE). Genomic DNA was extracted using the AllPrep DNA/RNA FFPE Kit. Each sample received between roughly 2 and 4.92 ug of genomic DNA as input, and paired samples received equal DNA input. TCR beta libraries were constructed in two PCR steps with the immunoSEQ hsTCRbeta Kit, which uses multiplexed V and J gene primers. The pooled libraries, together with positive and negative controls, were sequenced on an Illumina MiSeq running a 100-cycle paired-end protocol. The published analysis was carried out like this. The immunoSEQ vendor processed the raw data into normalized, annotated TCR beta repertoire reports. Richness was counted as unique clones by nucleotide sequence, and total richness was extrapolated with the iChao1 and Efron-Thisted estimators. To characterize and compare the paired lesions, the analysis used Pielou's evenness, Simpson's index, the proportional abundance of the top-ten clones, and the Morisita overlap index. TCRdb limited this immuneACCESS table to in-frame rearrangements with V and J called. A share of clones is missing; checked studies link under half to unresolved V genes, and the rest is unexplained. The DNA gave D and trimming, while V, J and clone size come from that table. This sample has under 3,500 clones in its table, and 87% of those were observed once. The ten largest clonotypes hold 11% of the sample.

The rearrangement joined TRBV4-1 to TRBJ1-2; the D gene is possibly TRBD1, with 5 bases matching. The sequence was collected from a man aged 60-69 years with non-small cell lung cancer. The sample consisted of tumor tissue from the primary lung tumor. The label giving this sample's cell subset or site can be read as: primary lung cancer lesion. The nucleotide sequence is TGCGCCAGCAGCCAAGTGACAGCTGTTTATAACTATGGCTACACCTTC. The resulting protein is CASSQVTAVYNYGYTF.